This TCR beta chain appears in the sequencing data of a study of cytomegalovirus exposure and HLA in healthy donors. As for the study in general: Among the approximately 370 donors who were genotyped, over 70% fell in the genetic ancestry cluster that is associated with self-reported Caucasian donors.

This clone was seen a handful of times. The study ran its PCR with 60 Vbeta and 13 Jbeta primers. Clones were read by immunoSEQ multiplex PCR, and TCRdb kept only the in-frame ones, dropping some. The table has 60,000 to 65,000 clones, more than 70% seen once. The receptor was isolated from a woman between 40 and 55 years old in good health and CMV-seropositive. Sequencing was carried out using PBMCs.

CDR3 region: CASSSQGRSVYGYTF. The CDR3 DNA reads as TGTGCCAGCAGTTCACAGGGCCGCTCCGTCTATGGCTACACCTTC. The chain recombines TRBV2 with TRBJ1-2, with D possibly being TRBD1 (6 bases). From germline, CDR1 is SNHLY and CDR2 FYNNEI. This CDR3 region has 15 residues. The V gene lost 5 bases and the J gene lost 4 bases, with 17 bases spanning the gap.